This T cell receptor (beta chain) was identified during a study of HIV-infected patients and healthy controls (dated by TCRdb to about 2014). Study-wide context: Although they stayed below normal ranges, CD4 counts in 14 of 16 patients rose modestly but significantly after three months of therapy. CD8 counts showed no consistent shift during early therapy, whereas the CD4:CD8 ratio rose slightly. After a further year of therapy, viral load was undetectable in all patients, having already become undetectable in about 75% of the 16 patients by the second bleed. Relative to controls, total CDR3 counts per chain did not differ significantly, and patients lacked overall T-cell lymphocytopenia. Whether deep TCR repertoire sequencing of small blood samples from HIV patients could capture immune perturbation and reconstitution was tested in the study.

Whole blood was used without cell fractionation, so the repertoire reflected all unsorted peripheral T cells. An approximately 2.6 ml sample of peripheral blood was drawn into Tempus tubes for RNA extraction. The first sixteen eligible patients were processed from the enrolled HIV-infected adults, who had not yet received antiretroviral therapy and were about to begin treatment. Treatment interruptions were among the grounds for excluding patients from enrollment, as were febrile or AIDS-related illness, tumors, hepatitis B or C coinfection, immunomodulatory therapy and recent vaccination. Residual genomic DNA was removed with the TURBO-DNase kit and globin mRNA was depleted with GLOBINclear. Pretreatment blood was drawn from HIV-infected patients immediately prior to the initiation of antiretroviral therapy. V sheds 2 bases and J sheds 5 bases, leaving 13 bases between their ends. Taken from cysteine to phenylalanine, the CDR3 has 14 residues. The sequence is cut down to CDR3 DNA, 42 bases in frame from base 1. CDR1 is given as SGHRS and CDR2 as YFSETQ, both from the germline V gene.

Reverse transcription of approximately 500 ng RNA was performed with SuperScript III using primers directed against the alpha and beta constant regions. Separate alpha and beta chain libraries were generated by chain-specific third strand synthesis with multiplexing indices. The protocol used a single primer pair to amplify all rearrangements within a chain, which avoided primer bias, and attached molecular barcodes to each cDNA molecule. Purified cDNA was ligated with T4 RNA Ligase 1 onto a 5' RACE adapter bearing a random hexamer and the SP2 sequencing primer site. The authors primed second strand synthesis from the SP2 site with Phusion polymerase and used slow temperature ramps to favor optimal annealing. Joined together, two random hexamer sequences that had both been added before amplification formed the 12-nucleotide barcode of each molecule. An amplification PCR of about 20 cycles with P5s and P7 primers came after a short first PCR that had added P5 and P7 adapter elements plus a second index. The libraries went through roughly 28 PCR cycles in total, were quantified on a Qubit, were sized on a Bioanalyzer, and were diluted to approximately 3.6 nM. Normalized libraries were sequenced on an Illumina MiSeq with 2 x 250 paired-end kits. MinElute columns were the means by which the reverse transcription reactions were cleaned up, and the reactions were eluted into around 9.9 ul Tris-Cl. Adapter ligations were incubated for 23 hours at 16 degrees C and subsequently purified with AMPure XP beads at a 1:1 ratio. In the source study's methods: A modified Decombinator that output V, J, insert and barcode information was used to process the demultiplexed FASTQ files. Any sequence that shared a barcode yet differed from the dominant sequence was discarded as an error, and the number of original cDNA molecules was estimated by counting barcodes clustered at Levenshtein distance 3. The R packages ineq, vegan, igraph and RCytoscape were used for downstream analyses, together with IMGT nomenclature and CDR3 definitions. The authors computed V gene usage over distinct sequences and counted each TCR a single time to avoid skew from clonal expansion. Within a donor, similarity networks joined unique CDR3 amino acid sequences in every case where two of them were separated by a single Levenshtein edit. In the repertoires, a search was made for a compiled set of published HIV-specific CDR3s (roughly 92 alpha, approximately 770 beta) and CMV-specific CDR3s (under 14 alpha, 253 beta). Random subsampling to size-matched repertoires demonstrated that the decreased diversity in patients did not result from their lower sequence numbers. TCRdb reanalyzed the raw reads on its own, using fastp at Q25 for trimming and MiXCR for clone calling, and kept in-frame beta chains. Rows with one shared CDR3 protein collapse into an entry with the most common genes and DNA. Here the V and J calls rest on TCRdb's processing, not on the authors' analysis. The sample table contains about 7,600 distinct CDR3 sequences; only one count was recorded for 8% to 10% of them. The ten most abundant clones make up about 20% of the sample.

This clonotype has at least ten counts. This receptor's antigen is unknown. No qualities accompany the bases; no much larger clone lies one base away. Overall study outcomes, separate from this receptor: MAIT cell alpha-chain CDR3s were found at high frequency in healthy controls but were severely depleted in HIV+ repertoires. During therapy, HIV-associated CDR3s significantly decreased in frequency, while CMV-associated CDR3s did not change significantly, though most became more frequent. Compared with controls, HIV-infected patients showed significantly different mean usage of eight alpha and eight beta V genes. The use of whole blood limited sequencing depth and precluded separation of the dynamics of distinct T-cell subpopulations. Rare events from HIV-infected data received too much weight under size-matching, and comparisons were complicated by unequal numbers of distinct sequences between patients and controls. In HIV-infected patients, the apparent post-therapy recovery of the Gini index was not replicated in size-matched repertoire data. More CDR3s were shared between individuals among healthy controls than among HIV+ patients, as measured by Jaccard index and by the count of highly shared sequences. The observed differences in diversity were not explained by the slight differences in age and sex profiles between the study cohorts. The pairing of alpha and beta chains was not determined in the samples. Significantly higher mean Gini indices were seen in HIV-infected repertoires than in controls, possibly reflecting oligoclonality. Donor HLA types were not determined in the study. Compared with untreated HIV+ repertoires, healthy control repertoires had roughly threefold more distinct CDR3s and higher Shannon diversity. Processing was restricted to sixteen HIV-infected individuals, which the authors judged to be a major constraint on the generalizability of the findings.

The sequence was collected from an adult with HIV infection. Sequenced material: blood, taken before antiretroviral therapy. The chain couples TRBV5-1 to TRBJ2-5, with the D call tentatively TRBD1 or TRBD2, each fitting 5 bases. The CDR3 region reads CASSFGPRDETQYF. The bases read TGCGCCAGCAGCTTTGGACCCCGGGACGAGACCCAGTACTTC.